This T cell receptor beta chain originates from a study of T cell repertoires in cytomegalovirus infection. The wider study: Matching HLA type, along with CMV infection, was indicated by public TCR beta signatures.

Overall study results and limits: There were carriers of CMV plus the relevant HLA, and cumulative public TCR beta family frequency identified them. HLA-C-restricted CMV-specific TCR beta clonotypes prevailed in the ex vivo response.

This clonotype was observed a few times. The antigen remains unidentified. MiXCR, run by TCRdb on the reads, gives a single entry per CDR3 protein. The sample records hundreds of thousands of distinct CDR3 sequences, about 44% being singletons. The material was cultured PBMCs, obtained from culture after CMV antigen stimulation. The clonotype was recovered from a human donor in good health (CMV status not recorded). Some clones in this sample may be carry-over from other donors' samples.

The CDR3 sequence is CASSLAGTGRTYEQYF. The CDR3 nucleotides are TGTGCCAGCAGTTTGGCGGGGACAGGGCGGACCTACGAGCAGTACTTC. This chain joins TRBV6-6 and TRBJ2-7, with 9 nucleotides matching TRBD1. The CDR3 is 16 amino acids. The J segment lost 2 bases and the V segment lost 4 bases, leaving 9 bases of the junction unmatched. CDR1 is MNHNY, CDR2 SVGAGI, per germline (reference sequence).